This T cell receptor beta chain was identified in a study of CD8+ T cells in alopecia areata. Study at large: Oral tofacitinib, 5 to 10 mg twice daily, was given in an open-label trial. It was 6 to 18 months of tofacitinib, and then there were 6 months off drug.

Reverse transcription of extracted RNA yielded cDNA, which provided the sequencing template. This table comes from immunoSEQ multiplex PCR, and its TCRdb copy is limited to in-frame clones, with some not included. The sample includes about 97,000 clones, 41% of them seen just once. Whole-study results and caveats: The study found higher clonality in lesional than normal scalp, especially in alopecia totalis/universalis.

It was from alopecia areata patients that lesional scalp punch biopsies and peripheral blood were collected. Germline V gene lookup returns CDR1 KGHSH and CDR2 LQKENI. This CDR3 contains 15 residues. Trimming removed 3 bases from V and 5 bases from J; junction bases left unmatched: 10. For this clone: The antigen is unknown.

The rearrangement links TRBV18 to TRBJ2-7; 7 bases agree with TRBD1. The origin of this receptor is a human donor with alopecia areata. Sequenced: CD4+ T cells sorted from blood. In DNA, the CDR3 is TGTGCCAGCTCACCCCTGACGACAGGGAGCCACGAGCAGTACTTC. Translation gives CASSPLTTGSHEQYF.